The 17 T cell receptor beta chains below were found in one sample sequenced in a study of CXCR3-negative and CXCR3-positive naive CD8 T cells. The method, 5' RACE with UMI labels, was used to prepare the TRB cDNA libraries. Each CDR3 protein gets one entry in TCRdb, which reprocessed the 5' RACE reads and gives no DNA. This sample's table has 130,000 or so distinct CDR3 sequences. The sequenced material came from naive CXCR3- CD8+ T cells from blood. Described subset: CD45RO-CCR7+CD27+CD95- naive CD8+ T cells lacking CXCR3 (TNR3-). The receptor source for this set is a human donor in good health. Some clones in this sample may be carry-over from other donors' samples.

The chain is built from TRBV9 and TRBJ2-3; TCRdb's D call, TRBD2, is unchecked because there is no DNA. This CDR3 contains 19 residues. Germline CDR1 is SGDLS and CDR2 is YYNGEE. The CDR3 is CASSVVLSGDPSSTDTRYF.

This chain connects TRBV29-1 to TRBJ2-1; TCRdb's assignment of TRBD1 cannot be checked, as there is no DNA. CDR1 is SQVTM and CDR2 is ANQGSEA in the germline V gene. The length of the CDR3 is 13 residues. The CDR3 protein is CSVERGARIEQFF.

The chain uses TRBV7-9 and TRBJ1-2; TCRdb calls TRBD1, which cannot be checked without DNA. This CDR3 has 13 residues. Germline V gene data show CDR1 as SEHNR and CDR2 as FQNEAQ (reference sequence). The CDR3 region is CASSLGTDYGYTF.

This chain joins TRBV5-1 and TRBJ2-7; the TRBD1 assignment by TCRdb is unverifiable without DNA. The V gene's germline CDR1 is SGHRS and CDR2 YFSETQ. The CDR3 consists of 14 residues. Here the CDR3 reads CASSLEAGRHEQYF.

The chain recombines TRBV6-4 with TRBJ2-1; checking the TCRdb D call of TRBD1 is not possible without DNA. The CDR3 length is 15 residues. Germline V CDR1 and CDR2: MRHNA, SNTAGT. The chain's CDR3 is CASSHGTNTGNEQFF.

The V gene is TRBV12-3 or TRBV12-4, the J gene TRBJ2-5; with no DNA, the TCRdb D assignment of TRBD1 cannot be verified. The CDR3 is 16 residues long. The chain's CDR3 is CASSYSGGAGSETQYF.

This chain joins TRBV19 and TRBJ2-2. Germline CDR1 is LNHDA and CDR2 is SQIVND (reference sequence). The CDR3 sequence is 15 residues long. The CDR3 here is CASSIGWGNTGELFF. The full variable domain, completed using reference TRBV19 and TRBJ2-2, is DGGITQSPKYLFRKEGQNVTLSCEQNLNHDAMYWYRQDPGQGLRLIYYSQIVNDFQKGDIAEGYSVSREKKESFPLTVTSAQKNPTAFYLCASSIGWGNTGELFFGEGSRLTVL.

Here the CDR3 reads CAISETGASTDTQYF. The chain recombines TRBV10-3 with TRBJ2-3; TCRdb lists TRBD1, though no DNA is available to test this call. The germline V gene has CDR1 ENHRY and CDR2 SYGVKD. There are 15 residues in the CDR3.

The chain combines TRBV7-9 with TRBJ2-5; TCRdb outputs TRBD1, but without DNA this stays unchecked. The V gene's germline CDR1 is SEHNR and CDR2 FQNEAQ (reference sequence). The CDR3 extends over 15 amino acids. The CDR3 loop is CASSYLVGVLETQYF.

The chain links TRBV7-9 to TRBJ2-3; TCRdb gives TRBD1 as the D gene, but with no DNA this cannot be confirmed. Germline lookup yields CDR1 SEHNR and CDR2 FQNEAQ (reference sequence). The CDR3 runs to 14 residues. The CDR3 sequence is CASSLGQGTDTQYF.

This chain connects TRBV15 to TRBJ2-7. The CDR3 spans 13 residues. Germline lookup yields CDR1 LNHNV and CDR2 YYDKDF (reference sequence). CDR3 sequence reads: CATRPTSSYEQYF.

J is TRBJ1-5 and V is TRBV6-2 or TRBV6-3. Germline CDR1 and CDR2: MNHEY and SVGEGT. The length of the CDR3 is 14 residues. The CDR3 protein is CASSIGTAILPQHF.

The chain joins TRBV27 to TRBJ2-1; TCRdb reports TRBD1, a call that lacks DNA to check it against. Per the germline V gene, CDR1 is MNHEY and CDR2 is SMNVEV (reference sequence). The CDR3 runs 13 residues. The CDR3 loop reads CASSGTVNNEQFF.

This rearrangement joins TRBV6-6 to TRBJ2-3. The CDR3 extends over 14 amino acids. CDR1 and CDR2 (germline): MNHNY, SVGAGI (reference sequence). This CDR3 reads CASSYSSPTDTQYF.

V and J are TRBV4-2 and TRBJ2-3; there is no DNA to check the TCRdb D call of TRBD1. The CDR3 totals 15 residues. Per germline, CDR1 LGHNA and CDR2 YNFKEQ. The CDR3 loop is CASSQSRDGPDTQYF.

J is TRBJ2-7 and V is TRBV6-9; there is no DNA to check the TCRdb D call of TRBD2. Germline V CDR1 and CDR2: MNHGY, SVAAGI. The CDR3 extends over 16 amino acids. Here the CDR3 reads CASSYGQGLATYEQYF.

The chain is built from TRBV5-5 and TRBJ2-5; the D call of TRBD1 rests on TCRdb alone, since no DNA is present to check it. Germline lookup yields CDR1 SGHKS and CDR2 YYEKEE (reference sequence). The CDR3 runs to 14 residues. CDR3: CASSLSGGEETQYF.